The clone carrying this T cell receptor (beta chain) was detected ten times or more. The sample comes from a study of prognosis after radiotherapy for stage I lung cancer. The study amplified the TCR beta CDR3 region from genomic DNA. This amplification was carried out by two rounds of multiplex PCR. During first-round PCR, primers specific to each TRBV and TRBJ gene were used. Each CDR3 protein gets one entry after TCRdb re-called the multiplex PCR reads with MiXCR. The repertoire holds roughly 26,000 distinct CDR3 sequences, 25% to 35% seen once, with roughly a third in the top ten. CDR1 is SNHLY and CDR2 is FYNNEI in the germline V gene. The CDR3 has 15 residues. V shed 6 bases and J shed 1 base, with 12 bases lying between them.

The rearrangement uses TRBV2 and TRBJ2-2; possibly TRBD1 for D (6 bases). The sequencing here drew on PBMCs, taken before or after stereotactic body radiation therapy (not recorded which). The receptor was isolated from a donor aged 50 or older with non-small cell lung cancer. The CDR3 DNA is TGTGCCAGCAGACCCGGACAGTTGAACACCGGGGAGCTGTTTTTT. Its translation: CASRPGQLNTGELFF.